What follows are 5 T cell receptor beta chains derived from one specimen sequenced in a study of T cell clonotyping in hematopoietic cell transplantation. The method was immunoSEQ multiplex PCR; TCRdb's version includes in-frame clones alone and lacks a portion of them. The sample consists of more than 25,000 clones, 80% to 95% of them appearing once. The sequencing used PBMCs, collected 100 days after allogeneic stem cell transplant. The receptor source for this set is a female patient aged 50-60 years who had an allogeneic stem cell transplant from a related donor, so the T cells may come from the graft donor. Some clones in this sample may be carry-over from other donors' samples.

The rearrangement links TRBV10-1 to TRBJ2-2, with 13 bases fitting TRBD2. This CDR3 has 18 amino acids. V shed 4 bases and J 1 base; nucleotides not matched to a gene: 6. Looked up from germline, CDR1 is WNHNN and CDR2 is SYGVQD (reference sequence). The CDR3 DNA sequence: TGCGCCAGCAGTGCCGGGACTAGCGGGAACCTGAACACCGGGGAGCTGTTTTTT. It is translated as CASSAGTSGNLNTGELFF.

The J gene is TRBJ2-7, the V gene TRBV7-9; perhaps TRBD2 as D (5 bases). Germline V gives CDR1 SEHNR, CDR2 FQNEAQ (reference sequence). Trimming shortened V by 1 base and J by 3 bases, and 7 bases separated the two germline ends. This CDR3 is built from 13 residues. As DNA, the CDR3 is TGTGCCAGCAGCTTAGTCGACTACTACGAGCAGTACTTC. The encoded protein is CASSLVDYYEQYF.

The CDR3 DNA is TGTGCCAGCAGCTTAATAGGGACCAAGCAGTTCTTC. Its protein product is CASSLIGTKQFF. This rearrangement joins TRBV7-2 to TRBJ2-1; possibly TRBD1 or TRBD2 for D (5 bases each). The CDR3 totals 12 residues. CDR1 and CDR2 from the germline V gene are SGHTA and FQGNSA. The V gene lost 2 bases and the J gene lost 11 bases, with 10 bases spanning the gap.

The chain recombines TRBV27 with TRBJ1-6; 8 bases match TRBD1. This CDR3 contains 14 residues. Germline trimming cut 4 bases from V and 8 bases from J; bases unmatched to any gene: 4. CDR1 and CDR2 from the germline V gene are MNHEY and SMNVEV (reference sequence). CDR3 loop: CASSWQGAYSPLHF. DNA for the CDR3: TGTGCCAGCAGTTGGCAGGGGGCCTATTCACCCCTCCACTTT.

The chain couples TRBV7-2 to TRBJ1-6; 9 bases agree with TRBD1. Per germline, CDR1 SGHTA and CDR2 FQGNSA. CDR3 length: 14 residues. With 1 base clipped from V and 11 bases from J, the junction kept 3 bases outside the gene matches. CDR3 DNA: TGTGCCAGCAGCTTAGTGGACAGGGGAACACCCCTCCACTTT. As protein: CASSLVDRGTPLHF.